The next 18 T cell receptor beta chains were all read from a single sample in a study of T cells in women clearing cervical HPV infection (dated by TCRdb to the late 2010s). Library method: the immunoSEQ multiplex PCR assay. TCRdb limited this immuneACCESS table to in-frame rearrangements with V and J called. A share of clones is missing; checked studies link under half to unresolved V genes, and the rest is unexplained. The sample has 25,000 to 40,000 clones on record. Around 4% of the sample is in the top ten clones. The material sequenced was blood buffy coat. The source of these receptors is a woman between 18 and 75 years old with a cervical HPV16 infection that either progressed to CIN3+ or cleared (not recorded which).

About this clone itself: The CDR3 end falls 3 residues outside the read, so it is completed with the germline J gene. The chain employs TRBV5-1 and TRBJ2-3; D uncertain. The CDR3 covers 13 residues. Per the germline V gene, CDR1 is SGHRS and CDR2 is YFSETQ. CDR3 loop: CASSLDSYQPQYF. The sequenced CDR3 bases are TGCGCCAGCAGCTTGGACAGCTATCAGCCG.

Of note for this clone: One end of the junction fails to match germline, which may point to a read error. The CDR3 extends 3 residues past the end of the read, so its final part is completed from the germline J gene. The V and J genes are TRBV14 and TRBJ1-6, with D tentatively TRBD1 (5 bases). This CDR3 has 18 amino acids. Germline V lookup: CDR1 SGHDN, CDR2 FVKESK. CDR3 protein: CASSPLEGPGSHNSPLHF. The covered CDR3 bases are TGTGCCAGCAGCCCCCTGGAGGGGCCGGGCTCCCATAATTCACCC.

CDR3 sequence reads: CASRATRFGEQYF. Incomplete CDR3 DNA: TGTGCCAGCAGAGCCACTAGATTTGGCGAG. The chain carries TRBV2 and TRBJ2-7, with D maybe TRBD2 (5 bases). The read is 3 residues too short to cover the CDR3 end, so that end is filled in from the germline J gene. Germline loops: CDR1 SNHLY, CDR2 FYNNEI. This CDR3 region has 13 residues. Trimming stripped 6 bases from V and 6 bases from J, with 15 bases between.

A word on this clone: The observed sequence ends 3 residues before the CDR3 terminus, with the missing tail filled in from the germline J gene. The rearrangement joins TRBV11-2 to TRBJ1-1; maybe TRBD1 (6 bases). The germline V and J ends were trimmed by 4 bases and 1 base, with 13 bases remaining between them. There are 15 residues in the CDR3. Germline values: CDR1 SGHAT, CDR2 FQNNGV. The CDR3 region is CASSSRGTSNTEAFF. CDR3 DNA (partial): TGTGCCAGCAGCTCCCGCGGGACATCGAACACTGAA.

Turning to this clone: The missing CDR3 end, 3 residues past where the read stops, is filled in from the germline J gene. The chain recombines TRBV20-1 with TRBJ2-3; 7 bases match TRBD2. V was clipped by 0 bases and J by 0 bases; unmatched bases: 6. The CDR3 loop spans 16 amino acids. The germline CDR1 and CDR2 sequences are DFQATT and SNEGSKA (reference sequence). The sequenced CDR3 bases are TGCAGTGCTAGAGATCGGGCGGGACTAAGCACAGATACG. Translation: CSARDRAGLSTDT. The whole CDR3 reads CSARDRAGLSTDTQYF.

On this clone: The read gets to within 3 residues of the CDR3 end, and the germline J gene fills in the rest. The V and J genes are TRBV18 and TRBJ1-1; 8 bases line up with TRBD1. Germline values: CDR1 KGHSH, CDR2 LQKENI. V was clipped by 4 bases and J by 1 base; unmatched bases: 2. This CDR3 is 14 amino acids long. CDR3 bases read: TGTGCCAGCTCACGGGACAGGACGAACACTGAA. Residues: CASSRDRTNTE. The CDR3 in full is CASSRDRTNTEAFF.

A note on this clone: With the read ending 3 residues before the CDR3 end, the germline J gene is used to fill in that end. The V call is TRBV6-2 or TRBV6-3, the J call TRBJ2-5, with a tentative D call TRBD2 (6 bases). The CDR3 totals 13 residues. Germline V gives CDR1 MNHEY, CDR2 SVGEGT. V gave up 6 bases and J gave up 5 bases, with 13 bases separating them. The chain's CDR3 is CASREGLGETQYF. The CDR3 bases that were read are TGTGCCAGCAGGGAGGGTCTTGGGGAGACC.

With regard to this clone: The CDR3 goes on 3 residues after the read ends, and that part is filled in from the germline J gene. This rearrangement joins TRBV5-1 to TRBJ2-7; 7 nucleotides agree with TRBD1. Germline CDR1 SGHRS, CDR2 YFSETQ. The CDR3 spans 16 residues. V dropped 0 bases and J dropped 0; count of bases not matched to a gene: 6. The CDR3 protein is CASSLALTGSSYEQYF. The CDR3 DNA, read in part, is TGCGCCAGCAGCTTGGCCCTGACAGGGAGCTCCTACGAG.

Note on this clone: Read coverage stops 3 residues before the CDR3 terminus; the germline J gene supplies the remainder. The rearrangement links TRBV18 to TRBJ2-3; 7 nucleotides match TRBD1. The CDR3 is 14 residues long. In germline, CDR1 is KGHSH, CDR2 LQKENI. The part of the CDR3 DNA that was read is TGTGCCAGCTCACCACCCGGGACAGAAGAGACG. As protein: CASSPPGTEET. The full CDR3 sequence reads CASSPPGTEETQYF.

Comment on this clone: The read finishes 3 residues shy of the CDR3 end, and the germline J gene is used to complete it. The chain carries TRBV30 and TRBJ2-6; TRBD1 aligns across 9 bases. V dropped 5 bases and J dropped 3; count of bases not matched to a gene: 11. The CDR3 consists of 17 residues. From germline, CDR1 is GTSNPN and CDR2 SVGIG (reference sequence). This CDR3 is CAWSRDRVSGGANVLTF. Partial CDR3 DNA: TGTGCCTGGTCTCGGGACAGGGTATCGGGTGGGGCCAACGTC. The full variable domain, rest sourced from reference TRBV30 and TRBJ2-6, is SQTIHQWPATLVQPVGSPLSLECTVEGTSNPNLYWYRQAAGRGLQLLFYSVGIGQISSEVPQNLSASRPQDRQFILSSKKLLLSDSGFYLCAWSRDRVSGGANVLTFGAGSRLTVL.

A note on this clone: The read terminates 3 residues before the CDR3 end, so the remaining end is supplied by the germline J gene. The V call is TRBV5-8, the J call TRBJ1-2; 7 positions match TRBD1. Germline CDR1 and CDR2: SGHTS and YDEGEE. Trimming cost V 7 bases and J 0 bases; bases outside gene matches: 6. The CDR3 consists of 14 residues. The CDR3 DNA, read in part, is TGTGCCAGCTCGCCCGGGACAGCTAACTATGGC. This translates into CASSPGTANYG. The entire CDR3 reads CASSPGTANYGYTF.

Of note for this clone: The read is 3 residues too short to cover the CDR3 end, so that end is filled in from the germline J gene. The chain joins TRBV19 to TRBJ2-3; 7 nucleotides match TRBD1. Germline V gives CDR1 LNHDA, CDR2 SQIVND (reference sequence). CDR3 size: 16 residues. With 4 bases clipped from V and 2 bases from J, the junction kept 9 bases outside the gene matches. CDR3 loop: CASSNPRTGHTDTQYF. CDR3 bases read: TGTGCCAGTAGTAACCCCAGGACAGGACACACAGATACG.

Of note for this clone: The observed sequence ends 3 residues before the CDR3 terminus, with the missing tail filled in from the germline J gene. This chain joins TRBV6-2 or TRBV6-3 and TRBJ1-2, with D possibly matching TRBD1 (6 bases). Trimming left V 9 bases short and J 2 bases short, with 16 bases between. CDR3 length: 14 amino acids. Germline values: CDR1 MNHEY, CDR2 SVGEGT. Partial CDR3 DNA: TGTGCCAGACAAACCCCGAGGGGGAACTATGGC. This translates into CARQTPRGNYG. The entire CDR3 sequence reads CARQTPRGNYGYTF.

CDR3 DNA (partial): TGTGCCAGCTCACCAATCGACGGCCGGGGTGAG. Amino acid sequence: CASSPIDGRGE. The complete CDR3 protein is CASSPIDGRGEQFF. This rearrangement joins TRBV18 to TRBJ2-1; a possible D gene is TRBD2 (5 bases). The read ends 3 residues early relative to the CDR3; the germline J gene fills the gap. V shed 2 bases and J shed 9 bases, with 14 bases lying between them. This CDR3 has 14 residues. Germline V gene data show CDR1 as KGHSH and CDR2 as LQKENI.

The CDR3 sequence: CASSQGRVGELFF. Partial CDR3 DNA: TGTGCCAGCAGTCAAGGACGGGTCGGGGAG. The chain has TRBV2 and TRBJ2-2, with D unclear. Read coverage stops 3 residues before the CDR3 terminus; the germline J gene supplies the remainder. V lost 5 bases to trimming and J lost 7 bases, with 11 bases between them. The germline CDR1 and CDR2 sequences are SNHLY and FYNNEI. This CDR3 contains 13 residues. Supplemented by reference TRBV2 and TRBJ2-2, the full variable domain reads EPEVTQTPSHQVTQMGQEVILRCVPISNHLYFYWYRQILGQKVEFLVSFYNNEISEKSEIFDDQFSVERPDGSNFTLKIRSTKLEDSAMYFCASSQGRVGELFFGEGSRLTVL.

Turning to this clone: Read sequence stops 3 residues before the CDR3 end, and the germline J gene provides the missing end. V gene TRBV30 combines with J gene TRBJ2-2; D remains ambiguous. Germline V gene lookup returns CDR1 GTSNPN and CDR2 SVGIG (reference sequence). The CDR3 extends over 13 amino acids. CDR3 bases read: TGTGCCTGGAGCTGGTCCCATAGTGAAAAG. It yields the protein CAWSWSHSEK. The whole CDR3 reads CAWSWSHSEKLFF.

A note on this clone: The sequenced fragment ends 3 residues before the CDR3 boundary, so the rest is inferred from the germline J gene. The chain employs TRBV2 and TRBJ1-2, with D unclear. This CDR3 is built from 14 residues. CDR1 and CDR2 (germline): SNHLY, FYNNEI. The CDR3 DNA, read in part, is TGTGCCAGCAGTGGAAGGACTAGCAGCATAGAC. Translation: CASSGRTSSID. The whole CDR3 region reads CASSGRTSSIDYTF.

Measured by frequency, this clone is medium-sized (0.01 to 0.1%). The CDR3 bases that were read are TGTGCCAGCAGCTTCCGACTAGCGGGGGAGATTACAGATACG. The encoded protein is CASSFRLAGEITDT. The full CDR3 protein is CASSFRLAGEITDTQYF. This sequence joins TRBV7-8 and TRBJ2-3; TRBD2 matches at 12 bases. The CDR3 end lies 3 residues beyond the end of the read and is filled in from the germline J gene. CDR1 SGHVS and CDR2 FQNEAQ come from the germline V gene. Unmatched junction bases numbered 7, after V lost 3 bases and J lost 3 bases. The CDR3 consists of 17 residues. The entire variable domain, with the rest obtained from reference TRBV7-8 and TRBJ2-3, is as follows: GAGVSQSPRYKVAKRGQDVALRCDPISGHVSLFWYQQALGQGPEFLTYFQNEAQLDKSGLPSDRFFAERPEGSVSTLKIQRTQQEDSAVYLCASSFRLAGEITDTQYFGPGTRLTVL.